Each of the 25 T cell receptor beta chains below was sequenced from the same sample in a study of post-analysis software for immune sequencing data. For these TCRs, the target antigens are not known. Overall study findings and caveats: With TRBV5-6, TRBV5-1 and TRBV20-1 included, about five TRBV segments were more frequent in patients than in controls.

The TCR beta cDNA libraries carried unique molecular identifiers. TCRdb independently ran MiXCR on the PCR reads; one entry per CDR3 protein. The sample yields 700,000 to 900,000 distinct CDR3 sequences, roughly 50% seen once. Sample: blood. The receptors stem from a girl under 18 with multiple sclerosis.

The sample holds a few counts of this clonotype. This chain uses TRBV6-5 with TRBJ1-5; D is perhaps TRBD1 (6 bases). There are 15 residues in the CDR3. Germline CDR1 reads MNHEY; CDR2 reads SVGAGI. V lost 0 bases and J 6 bases, leaving 12 bases between the germline ends. CDR3 in amino acids: CASSYSGGSSQPQHF. The CDR3, as DNA: TGTGCCAGCAGTTACTCAGGGGGATCAAGTCAGCCCCAGCATTTT.

This clonotype showed up just a few times. V is TRBV24-1 and J is TRBJ2-5; possible D gene TRBD2, 6 bases. Germline CDR1 is KGHDR and CDR2 is SFDVKD. V lost 3 bases to trimming and J lost 2 bases, with 9 bases between them. There are 14 residues in the CDR3. The CDR3 DNA reads TGTGCCACCAGTGATCTCGGGACTCAAGAGACCCAGTACTTC. Protein sequence: CATSDLGTQETQYF.

This clonotype was counted between two and nine times. The chain couples TRBV6-2 or TRBV6-3 to TRBJ1-1, with a weak D call TRBD1 (5 bases). Germline CDR1 MNHEY, CDR2 SVGEGT. There are 13 residues in the CDR3. Trimming stripped 7 bases from V and 7 bases from J, with 16 bases between. The CDR3 DNA sequence: TGTGCCAGCAACGCCGGGGCCCGCTTTGAAGCTTTCTTT. It encodes CASNAGARFEAFF.

The gene calls are TRBV12-3 or TRBV12-4 and TRBJ2-1, with TRBD2 matching over 8 bases. V shed 5 bases and J 3 bases; nucleotides not matched to a gene: 15. This CDR3 region has 18 residues. CDR3 amino acids: CASSLGRTSRRIYNEQFF. As DNA, the CDR3 is TGTGCCAGCAGTCTTGGTCGGACTAGCAGGAGGATCTACAATGAGCAGTTCTTC.

The count of this clonotype is one. V gene TRBV14 combines with J gene TRBJ1-2; D perhaps matches TRBD1 (6 bases). V was cut by 5 bases and J by 6 bases, with 16 bases left in between. Germline assignment: CDR1 SGHDN and CDR2 FVKESK. The CDR3 totals 14 residues. The DNA for the CDR3 is TGTGCCAGCAGCTCACTCGGGGGGGCCGATGGCTACACCTTC. The encoded protein is CASSSLGGADGYTF.

This clonotype was seen a few times. The chain is built from TRBV12-5 and TRBJ1-1, with 7 bases matching TRBD1. Germline lookup yields CDR1 LGHNT and CDR2 FRNRAP. The CDR3 spans 14 residues. The V and J ends lost 4 bases and 5 bases, in that order; junction bases with no gene match: 7. The CDR3 DNA is TGTGCTAGTGGTTCCGACAGGGCGTCAACTGAAGCTTTCTTT. It translates to CASGSDRASTEAFF. Combining the CDR3 with reference TRBV12-5 and TRBJ1-1 gives the whole variable domain DARVTQTPRHKVTEMGQEVTMRCQPILGHNTVFWYRQTMMQGLELLAYFRNRAPLDDSGMPKDRFSAEMPDATLATLKIQPSEPRDSAVYFCASGSDRASTEAFFGQGTRLTVV.

The chain has TRBV6-2 or TRBV6-3 and TRBJ2-5, with D uncertain. The DNA matches TRBJ2-7 better at its end, which makes the J call doubtful. There are 14 residues in the CDR3. Per the germline V gene, CDR1 is MNHEY and CDR2 is SVGEGT. The CDR3 loop is CASSQPQSVHEQYF. The CDR3 DNA is TGTGCCAGCAGCCAGCCTCAATCGGTCCACGAGCAGTACTTC.

The V and J genes are TRBV29-1 and TRBJ1-1; possible D gene TRBD1, 5 bases. CDR3 size: 14 residues. V was trimmed by 2 bases and J by 2 bases, leaving 12 bases between them. Germline values: CDR1 SQVTM, CDR2 ANQGSEA. The chain's CDR3 is CSVELATVNTEAFF. The DNA for the CDR3 is TGCAGCGTTGAACTGGCGACAGTTAACACTGAAGCTTTCTTT.

The chain carries TRBV29-1 and TRBJ2-1; maybe TRBD2 (7 bases). Germline CDR1 reads SQVTM; CDR2 reads ANQGSEA. V was pared by 3 bases and J by 3 bases, with 15 bases between. The CDR3 is 15 residues long. The CDR3 nucleotides read TGCAGCGTTGAGGGGAGGGGGAGCAGCTACAATGAGCAGTTCTTC. This gives the protein CSVEGRGSSYNEQFF.

There are a few counts of this clonotype. This sequence joins TRBV12-3 or TRBV12-4 and TRBJ2-7, with a possible D match to TRBD2 (6 bases). With 2 bases removed from V and 2 bases from J, the gap between germline ends came to 16 bases. The CDR3 totals 16 residues. The CDR3 DNA sequence: TGTGCCAGCAGTTTATCGGGGGTGGCGAACCCCTACGAGCAGTACTTC. Amino acid sequence: CASSLSGVANPYEQYF.

This clonotype was detected ten times or more. J is TRBJ2-5 and V is TRBV15; either TRBD1 or TRBD2 may supply D (5 bases each). Germline V gives CDR1 LNHNV, CDR2 YYDKDF (reference sequence). This CDR3 comprises 15 residues. Trimming removed 0 bases from V and 4 bases from J, with 12 bases in between. The CDR3 sequence is CATSRERGTPETQYF. In DNA form, the CDR3 reads TGTGCCACCAGCAGAGAGAGGGGTACCCCAGAGACCCAGTACTTC.

The sample holds one count of this clonotype. The chain has TRBV29-1 and TRBJ1-4; D might be TRBD1 (5 bases). The length of the CDR3 is 13 residues. Per the germline V gene, CDR1 is SQVTM and CDR2 is ANQGSEA. V shed 3 bases and J shed 7 bases, with 12 bases lying between them. CDR3 sequence: CSVDMGGSEKLFF. DNA of the CDR3: TGCAGCGTTGACATGGGGGGAAGTGAAAAACTGTTTTTT. Complete variable domain (other parts from reference TRBV29-1 and TRBJ1-4): SAVISQKPSRDICQRGTSLTIQCQVDSQVTMMFWYRQQPGQSLTLIATANQGSEATYESGFVIDKFPISRPNLTFSTLTVSNMSPEDSSIYLCSVDMGGSEKLFFGSGTQLSVL.

The chain uses TRBV7-2 and TRBJ2-7, with 12 bases lining up with TRBD2. The CDR3 covers 16 residues. CDR1 and CDR2 (germline): SGHTA, FQGNSA. The J segment lost 3 bases and the V segment lost 5 bases, leaving 8 bases of the junction unmatched. The CDR3, as DNA: TGTGCCAGCAGCCCCGACCTAGCGGGAGGGCACTACGAGCAGTACTTC. It codes for CASSPDLAGGHYEQYF.

This clonotype has only a few counts. CDR3 amino acids: CASNLREGHNEQFF. CDR3 sequence (DNA): TGTGCCAGCAATCTAAGGGAGGGTCACAATGAGCAGTTCTTC. This chain connects TRBV6-1 to TRBJ2-1, with 7 bases identical to TRBD2. The CDR3 has 14 amino acids. J lost 5 bases, V lost 7 bases, and 8 bases had no gene match. CDR1 and CDR2 from the germline V gene are MNHNS and SASEGT.

The table lists this clonotype with a few counts. V is TRBV7-2 and J is TRBJ2-7, with 7 bases that match TRBD2. Gene TRBJ2-5 matches the end of the DNA better, so the J call may be wrong. This CDR3 region has 15 residues. CDR1 is SGHTA and CDR2 is FQGNSA in the germline V gene. Here the CDR3 reads CASSSTSLRWETQYF. The CDR3 nucleotides read TGTGCCAGCAGCTCGACTAGCCTCCGATGGGAGACCCAGTACTTC.

This rearrangement joins TRBV6-5 to TRBJ2-7, with D uncertain. From germline, CDR1 is MNHEY and CDR2 SVGAGI. CDR3 length: 14 amino acids. Trimming left V 6 bases short and J 7 bases short, with 19 bases between. Here the CDR3 DNA reads TGTGCCAGCAGCCGCGGCCCAACGGTGAAGGAGCAGTACTTC. Protein: CASSRGPTVKEQYF.

The rearrangement links TRBV21-1 to TRBJ2-7; the table's D call, TRBD2, was not checked against the DNA. TRBV21-1 is assigned pseudogene status. CDR3 length equals 16 residues. CDR3 DNA: TGTGCCAGCAGCAAAGTGGCAGGGCCACGCTCCTACGAGCAGTACTTC. Amino acid sequence: CASSKVAGPRSYEQYF.

This clonotype was detected a few times. The chain carries TRBV10-3 and TRBJ1-2; TRBD1 matches at 7 bases. The V gene's germline CDR1 is ENHRY and CDR2 SYGVKD. With 4 bases clipped from V and 6 bases from J, the junction kept 8 bases outside the gene matches. The length of the CDR3 is 14 residues. CDR3 region: CAISADRAGDGYTF. DNA of the CDR3: TGTGCCATCAGTGCCGACAGGGCCGGGGATGGCTACACCTTC.

V and J are TRBV6-1 and TRBJ1-1, with a weak D call TRBD1 (6 bases). The ends were cut back, 6 bases at V and 2 bases at J, with 13 bases in the middle. This CDR3 spans 14 amino acids. Germline V gene lookup returns CDR1 MNHNS and CDR2 SASEGT. CDR3 in amino acids: CASRIRTDNTEAFF. In DNA, the CDR3 is TGTGCCAGCAGGATCCGGACAGACAACACTGAAGCTTTCTTT.

This clonotype was counted only a few times. The rearrangement links TRBV9 to TRBJ2-1; D remains ambiguous. The germline gives CDR1 SGDLS, CDR2 YYNGEE. The CDR3 has 14 residues. The ends were cut back, 1 base at V and 8 bases at J, with 13 bases in the middle. This chain's CDR3 is CASSVPPSGDEQFF. The DNA for the CDR3 is TGTGCCAGCAGCGTACCCCCTTCGGGTGATGAGCAGTTCTTC.

The chain employs TRBV20-1 and TRBJ2-1, with 10 bases that match TRBD2. CDR1 and CDR2 from the germline V gene are DFQATT and SNEGSKA (reference sequence). Losses at the gene ends were 1 base for V and 5 bases for J; bases not matched to a gene: 2. The CDR3 runs 14 residues. The CDR3 region has the DNA TGCAGTGCTAGAGTCGGGACTAGCGACAATGAGCAGTTCTTC. This encodes CSARVGTSDNEQFF.

This clonotype appeared once. This rearrangement joins TRBV6-1 to TRBJ1-2, with D perhaps matching TRBD1 (6 bases). Germline values: CDR1 MNHNS, CDR2 SASEGT. Trimming took 6 bases from V and 7 from J, leaving 18 bases between them. The CDR3 is 14 residues long. The CDR3 DNA sequence: TGTGCCAGCAGGGAAAAAGGGGGGGCGCTTGGCTACACCTTC. It translates to CASREKGGALGYTF.

V usage is TRBV5-1 and J usage is TRBJ2-7; the D is unclear. The CDR3 extends over 11 amino acids. Deletions cut 0 bases from V and 7 bases from J, with 5 bases between. From germline, CDR1 is SGHRS and CDR2 YFSETQ. The CDR3 loop is CASSLDMEQYF. The CDR3 bases are TGCGCCAGCAGCTTGGACATGGAGCAGTACTTC.

The sample holds a few counts of this clonotype. The chain couples TRBV4-1 to TRBJ2-7; TRBD2 agrees at 8 bases. CDR1 is MGHRA and CDR2 is YSYEKL in the germline V gene. This CDR3 is 17 amino acids long. The V gene end was trimmed by 0 bases and the J gene end by 2 bases; junction bases not matched to a gene: 9. The CDR3 is CASSQDPGGPLTYEQYF. CDR3 bases: TGCGCCAGCAGCCAAGATCCGGGAGGGCCACTAACCTACGAGCAGTACTTC.

The chain combines TRBV29-1 with TRBJ2-1; no definite D call. CDR3 length equals 13 residues. The germline V gene encodes CDR1 SQVTM and CDR2 ANQGSEA. V lost 4 bases and J 4 bases, leaving 11 bases between the germline ends. The CDR3 protein is CSVAVSPYNEQFF. CDR3 in DNA: TGCAGCGTTGCGGTTTCACCGTACAATGAGCAGTTCTTC.